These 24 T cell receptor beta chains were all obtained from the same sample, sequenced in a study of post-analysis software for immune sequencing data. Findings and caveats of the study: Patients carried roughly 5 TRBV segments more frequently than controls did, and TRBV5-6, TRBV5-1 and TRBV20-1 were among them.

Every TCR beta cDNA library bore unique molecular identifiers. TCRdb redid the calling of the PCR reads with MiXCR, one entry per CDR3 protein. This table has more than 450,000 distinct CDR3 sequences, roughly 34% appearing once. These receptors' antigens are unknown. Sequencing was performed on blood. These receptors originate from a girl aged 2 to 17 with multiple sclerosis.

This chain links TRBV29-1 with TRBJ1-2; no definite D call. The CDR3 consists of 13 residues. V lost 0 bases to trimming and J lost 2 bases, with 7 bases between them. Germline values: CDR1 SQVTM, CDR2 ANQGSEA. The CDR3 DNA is TGCAGCGTTGAAGACGGCCAGAACTATGGCTACACCTTC. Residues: CSVEDGQNYGYTF.

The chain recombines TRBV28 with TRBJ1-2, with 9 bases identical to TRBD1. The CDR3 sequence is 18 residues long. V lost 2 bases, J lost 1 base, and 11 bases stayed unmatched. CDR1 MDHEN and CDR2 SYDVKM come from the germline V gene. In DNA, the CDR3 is TGTGCCAGCAGTTTAGGATCGGGACAGGGAGGAATTAACTATGGCTACACCTTC. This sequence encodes CASSLGSGQGGINYGYTF.

CDR3 sequence: CSVGPALAGIYEQYF. In DNA, the CDR3 is TGCAGCGTTGGGCCCGCCCTAGCGGGGATCTACGAGCAGTACTTC. The chain carries TRBV29-1 and TRBJ2-7; 9 bases are a match to TRBD2. V lost 4 bases to trimming and J lost 3 bases; unmatched junction nucleotides: 10. This CDR3 comprises 15 residues. Germline V CDR1 and CDR2: SQVTM, ANQGSEA.

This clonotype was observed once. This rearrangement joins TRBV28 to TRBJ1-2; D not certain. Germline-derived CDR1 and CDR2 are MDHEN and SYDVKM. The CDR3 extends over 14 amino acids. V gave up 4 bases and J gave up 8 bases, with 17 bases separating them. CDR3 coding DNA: TGTGCCAGCAGTTCGTCGGGCGGGGTGGCAGGCTACACCTTC. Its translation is CASSSSGGVAGYTF.

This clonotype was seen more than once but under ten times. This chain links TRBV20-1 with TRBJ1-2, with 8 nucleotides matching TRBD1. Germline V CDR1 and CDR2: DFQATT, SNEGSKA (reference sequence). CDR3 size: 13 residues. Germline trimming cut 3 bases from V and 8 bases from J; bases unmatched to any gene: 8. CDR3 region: CSARDRAPRGYTF. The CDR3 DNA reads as TGCAGTGCTAGGGACAGGGCGCCCAGAGGCTACACCTTC.

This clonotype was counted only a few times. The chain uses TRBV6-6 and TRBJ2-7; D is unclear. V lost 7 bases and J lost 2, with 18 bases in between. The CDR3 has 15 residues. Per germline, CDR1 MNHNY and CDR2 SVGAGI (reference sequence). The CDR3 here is CASTQSPTSTYEQYF. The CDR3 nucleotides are TGTGCCAGCACCCAGTCCCCCACGTCCACCTACGAGCAGTACTTC.

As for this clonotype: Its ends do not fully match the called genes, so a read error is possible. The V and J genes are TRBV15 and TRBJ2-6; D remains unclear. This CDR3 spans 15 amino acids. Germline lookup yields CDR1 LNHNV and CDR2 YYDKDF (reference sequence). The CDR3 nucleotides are TGTGCCGCCAGCACCTCATTCCCAGGGGCCAACGTCCTGACTTTC. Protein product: CAASTSFPGANVLTF. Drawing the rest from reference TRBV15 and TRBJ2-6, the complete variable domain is DAMVIQNPRYQVTQFGKPVTLSCSQTLNHNVMYWYQQKSSQAPKLLFHYYDKDFNNEADTPDNFQSRRPNTSFCFLDIRSPGLGDTAMYLCAASTSFPGANVLTFGAGSRLTVL.

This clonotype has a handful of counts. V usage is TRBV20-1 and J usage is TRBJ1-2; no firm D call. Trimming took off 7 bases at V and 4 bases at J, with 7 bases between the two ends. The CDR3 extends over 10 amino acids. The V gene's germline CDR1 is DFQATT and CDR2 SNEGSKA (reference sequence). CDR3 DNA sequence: TGCAGTGTGGCGGGCTATGGCTACACCTTC. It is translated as CSVAGYGYTF.

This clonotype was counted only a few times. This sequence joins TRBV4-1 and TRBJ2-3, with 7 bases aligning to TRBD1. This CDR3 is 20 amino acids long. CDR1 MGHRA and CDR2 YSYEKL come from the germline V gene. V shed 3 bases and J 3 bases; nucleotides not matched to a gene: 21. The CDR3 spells CASSHGTLNRGGSGTDTQYF. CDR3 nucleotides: TGCGCCAGCAGCCACGGAACCCTGAACAGGGGCGGTTCAGGGACAGATACGCAGTATTTT.

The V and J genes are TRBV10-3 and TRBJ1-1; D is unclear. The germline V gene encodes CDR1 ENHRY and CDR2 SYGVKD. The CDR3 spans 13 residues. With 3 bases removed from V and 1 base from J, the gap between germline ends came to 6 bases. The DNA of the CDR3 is TGTGCCATCAGTGAATTACAGAACACTGAAGCTTTCTTT. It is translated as CAISELQNTEAFF.

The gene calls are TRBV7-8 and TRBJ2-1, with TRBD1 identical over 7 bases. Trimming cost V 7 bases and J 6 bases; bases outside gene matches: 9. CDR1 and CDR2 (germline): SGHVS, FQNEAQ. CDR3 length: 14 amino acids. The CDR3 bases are TGTGCCAGCACCAAGGGGGCGCAAGTCAATGAGCAGTTCTTC. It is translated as CASTKGAQVNEQFF. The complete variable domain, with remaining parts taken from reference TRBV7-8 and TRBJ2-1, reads GAGVSQSPRYKVAKRGQDVALRCDPISGHVSLFWYQQALGQGPEFLTYFQNEAQLDKSGLPSDRFFAERPEGSVSTLKIQRTQQEDSAVYLCASTKGAQVNEQFFGPGTRLTVL.

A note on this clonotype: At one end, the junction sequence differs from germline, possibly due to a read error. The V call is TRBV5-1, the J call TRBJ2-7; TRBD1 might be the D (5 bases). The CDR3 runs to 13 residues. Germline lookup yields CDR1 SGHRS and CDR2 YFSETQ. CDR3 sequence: CAGSPGRVNEQYF. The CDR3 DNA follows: TGCGCCGGCAGCCCGGGCAGGGTAAACGAGCAGTACTTC.

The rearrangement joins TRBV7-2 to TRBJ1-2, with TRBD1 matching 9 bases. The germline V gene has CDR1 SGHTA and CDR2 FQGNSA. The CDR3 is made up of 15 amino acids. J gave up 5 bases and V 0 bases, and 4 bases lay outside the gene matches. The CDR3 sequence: CASSLAGQGVYGYTF. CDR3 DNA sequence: TGTGCCAGCAGCTTAGCGGGACAGGGAGTTTATGGCTACACCTTC.

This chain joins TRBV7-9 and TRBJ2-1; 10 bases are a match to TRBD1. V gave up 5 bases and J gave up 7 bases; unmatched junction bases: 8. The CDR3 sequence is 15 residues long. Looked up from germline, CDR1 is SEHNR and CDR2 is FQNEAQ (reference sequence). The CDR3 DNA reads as TGTGCCAGCAGCCCCCGACAGGGGGCTGGGAATGAGCAGTTCTTC. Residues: CASSPRQGAGNEQFF.

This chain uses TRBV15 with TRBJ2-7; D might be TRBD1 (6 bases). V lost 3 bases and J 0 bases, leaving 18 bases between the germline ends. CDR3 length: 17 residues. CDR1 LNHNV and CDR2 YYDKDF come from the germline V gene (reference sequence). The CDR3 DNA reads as TGTGCCACCAGCAGGGGAAGACAGGCGTTGATCTCCTACGAGCAGTACTTC. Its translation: CATSRGRQALISYEQYF.

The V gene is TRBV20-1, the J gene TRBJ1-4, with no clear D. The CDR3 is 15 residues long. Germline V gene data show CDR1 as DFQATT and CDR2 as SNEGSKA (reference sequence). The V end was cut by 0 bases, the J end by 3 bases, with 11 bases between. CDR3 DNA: TGCAGTGCTAGAGATCGCAGGCTCCCTAATGAAAAACTGTTTTTT. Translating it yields CSARDRRLPNEKLFF.

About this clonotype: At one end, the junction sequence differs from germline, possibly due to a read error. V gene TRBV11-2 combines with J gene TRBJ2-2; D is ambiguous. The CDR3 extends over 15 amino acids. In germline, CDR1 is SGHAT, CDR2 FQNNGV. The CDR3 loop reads CAISLVRLNTGELFF. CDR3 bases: TGTGCCATCAGCTTAGTCAGACTGAACACCGGGGAGCTGTTTTTT.

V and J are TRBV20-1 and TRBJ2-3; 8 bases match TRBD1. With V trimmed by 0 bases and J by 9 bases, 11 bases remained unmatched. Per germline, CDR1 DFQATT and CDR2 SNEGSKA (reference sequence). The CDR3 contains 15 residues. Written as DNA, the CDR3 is TGCAGTGCTAGAGACCGCGGACAGGGAGCTGGGACGCAGTATTTT. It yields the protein CSARDRGQGAGTQYF.

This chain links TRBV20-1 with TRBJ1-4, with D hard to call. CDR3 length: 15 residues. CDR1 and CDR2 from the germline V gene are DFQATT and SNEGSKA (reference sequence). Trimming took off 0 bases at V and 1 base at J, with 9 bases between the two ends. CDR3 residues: CSAREFRRTNEKLFF. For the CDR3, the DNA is TGCAGTGCTAGAGAGTTTCGGCGAACTAATGAAAAACTGTTTTTT.

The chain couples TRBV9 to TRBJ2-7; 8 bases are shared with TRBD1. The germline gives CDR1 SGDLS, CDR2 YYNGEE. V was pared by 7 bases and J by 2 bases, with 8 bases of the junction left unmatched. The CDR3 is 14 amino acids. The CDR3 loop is CASGGQGHTYEQYF. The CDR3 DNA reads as TGTGCCAGCGGAGGACAGGGACACACCTACGAGCAGTACTTC.

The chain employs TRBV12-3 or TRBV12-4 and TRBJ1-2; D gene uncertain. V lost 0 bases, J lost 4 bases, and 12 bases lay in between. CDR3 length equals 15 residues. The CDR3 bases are TGTGCCAGCAGTTTAGCGGCGGATAGTGCCTATGGCTACACCTTC. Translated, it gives CASSLAADSAYGYTF.

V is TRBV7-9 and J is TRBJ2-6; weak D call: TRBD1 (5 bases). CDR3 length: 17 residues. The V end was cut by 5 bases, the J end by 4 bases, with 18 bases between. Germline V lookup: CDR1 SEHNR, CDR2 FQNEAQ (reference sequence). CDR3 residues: CASSPSTATPGANVLTF. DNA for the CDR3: TGTGCCAGCAGCCCTTCGACAGCAACCCCGGGGGCCAACGTCCTGACTTTC.

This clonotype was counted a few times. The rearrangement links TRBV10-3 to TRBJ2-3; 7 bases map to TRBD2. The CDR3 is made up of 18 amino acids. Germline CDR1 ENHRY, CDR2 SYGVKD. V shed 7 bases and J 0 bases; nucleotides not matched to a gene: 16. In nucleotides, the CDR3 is TGTGCCATCACCATGACGTTAGGTGCTAGCGGTAGCACAGATACGCAGTATTTT. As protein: CAITMTLGASGSTDTQYF.

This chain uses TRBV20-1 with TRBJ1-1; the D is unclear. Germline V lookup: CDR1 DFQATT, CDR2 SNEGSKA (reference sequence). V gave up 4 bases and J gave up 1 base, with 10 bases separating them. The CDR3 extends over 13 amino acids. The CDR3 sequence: CSAKKGGNTEAFF. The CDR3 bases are TGCAGTGCTAAAAAAGGAGGGAACACTGAAGCTTTCTTT.